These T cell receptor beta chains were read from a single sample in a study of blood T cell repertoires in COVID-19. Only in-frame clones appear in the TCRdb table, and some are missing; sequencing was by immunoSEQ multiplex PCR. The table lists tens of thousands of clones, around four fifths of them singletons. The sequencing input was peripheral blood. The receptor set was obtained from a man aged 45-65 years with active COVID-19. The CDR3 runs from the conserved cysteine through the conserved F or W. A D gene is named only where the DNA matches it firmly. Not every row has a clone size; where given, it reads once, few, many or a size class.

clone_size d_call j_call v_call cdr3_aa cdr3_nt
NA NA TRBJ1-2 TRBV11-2 CASSLVGDEGSRGYGYTF TGTGCCAGCAGCTTAGTAGGAGACGAAGGTTCCCGAGGCTATGGCTACACCTTC
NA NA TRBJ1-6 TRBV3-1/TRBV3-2 CASSQDVRGAVSPLHF TGTGCCAGCAGCCAAGATGTTAGGGGCGCGGTGTCACCCCTCCACTTT
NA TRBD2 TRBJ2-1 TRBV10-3 CAIRDRPIAGVPPEQFF TGTGCCATCAGGGACAGGCCCATAGCGGGAGTCCCGCCTGAGCAGTTCTTC
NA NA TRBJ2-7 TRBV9 CASSVVNGRPYEQYF TGTGCCAGCAGCGTAGTTAACGGGAGACCCTACGAGCAGTACTTC
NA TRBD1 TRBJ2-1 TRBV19 CASTTGGAFYNEQFF TGTGCCAGTACGACAGGGGGGGCCTTCTACAATGAGCAGTTCTTC
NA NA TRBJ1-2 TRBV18 CASSPSVGVGAAYGYTF TGTGCCAGCTCACCATCAGTCGGAGTGGGGGCGGCCTATGGCTACACCTTC
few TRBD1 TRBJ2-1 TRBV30 CAWSRTSWGRGLLNEQFF TGTGCCTGGAGCCGCACTTCCTGGGGCAGGGGGTTGTTGAATGAGCAGTTCTTC
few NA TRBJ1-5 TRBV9 CARETGYSNQPQHF TGTGCCAGGGAGACAGGTTATAGCAATCAGCCCCAGCATTTT
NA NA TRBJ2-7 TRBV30 CAWSTGFNEQYF TGTGCCTGGAGTACAGGGTTTAACGAGCAGTACTTC
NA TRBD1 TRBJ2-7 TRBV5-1 CASQGAYSYEQYF TGCGCCAGTCAGGGGGCCTACTCCTACGAGCAGTACTTC
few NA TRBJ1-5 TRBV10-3 CAIRFAINQPQHF TGTGCCATCCGGTTCGCGATTAATCAGCCCCAGCATTTT
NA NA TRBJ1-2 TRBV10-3 CAISESRGGLDYGYTF TGTGCCATCAGTGAGTCGCGGGGGGGCTTGGACTATGGCTACACCTTC
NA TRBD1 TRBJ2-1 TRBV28 CASSLLVGQGVNEQFF TGTGCCAGCAGTTTATTGGTCGGACAGGGGGTCAATGAGCAGTTCTTC
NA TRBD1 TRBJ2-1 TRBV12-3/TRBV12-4 CASSPDRAIKFF TGTGCCAGCAGTCCGGACAGGGCGATTAAGTTCTTC
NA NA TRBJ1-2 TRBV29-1 CSAEGGGSYGYTF TGCAGCGCCGAAGGGGGGGGGTCCTATGGCTACACCTTC
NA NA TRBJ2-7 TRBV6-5 CASSYSTTPYEQYF TGTGCCAGCAGTTACTCGACGACTCCCTACGAGCAGTACTTC
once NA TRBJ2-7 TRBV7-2 CASSSGQQNEQYF TGTGCCAGCAGCTCCGGACAGCAGAACGAGCAGTACTTC
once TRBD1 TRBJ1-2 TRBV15 CATSRDLGTGGRYTF TGTGCCACCAGCAGAGATCTGGGGACAGGGGGGCGCTACACCTTC
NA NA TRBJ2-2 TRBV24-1 CATSDYSPTGELFF TGTGCCACCAGTGATTACAGTCCCACCGGGGAGCTGTTTTTT
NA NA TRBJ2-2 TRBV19 CASSIRSQNTGELFF TGTGCCAGTAGTATTCGCTCACAGAACACCGGGGAGCTGTTTTTT
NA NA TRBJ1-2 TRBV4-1 CASSQGLGGVGGYTF TGCGCCAGCAGCCAAGGGTTAGGAGGGGTAGGGGGCTACACCTTC
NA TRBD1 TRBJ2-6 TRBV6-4 CASSRTGGLSGANVLTF TGTGCCAGCAGTCGTACAGGGGGCCTCTCTGGGGCCAACGTCCTGACTTTC
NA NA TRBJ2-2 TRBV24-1 CATSDSGTIGELFF TGTGCCACCAGTGATTCTGGGACAATCGGGGAGCTGTTTTTT
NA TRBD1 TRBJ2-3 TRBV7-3 CASSRGDRGTDTQYF TGTGCCAGCAGCCGGGGGGACAGGGGCACAGATACGCAGTATTTT
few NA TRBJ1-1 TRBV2 CASSEWRVGYTEAFF TGTGCCAGCAGTGAATGGCGGGTTGGGTACACTGAAGCTTTCTTT
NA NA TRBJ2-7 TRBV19 CASNGWWQGSYEQYF TGTGCCAGCAACGGCTGGTGGCAGGGGAGCTACGAGCAGTACTTC
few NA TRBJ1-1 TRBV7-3 CASSLDRLVNTEAFF TGTGCCAGCAGCTTAGACAGGCTTGTGAACACTGAAGCTTTCTTT